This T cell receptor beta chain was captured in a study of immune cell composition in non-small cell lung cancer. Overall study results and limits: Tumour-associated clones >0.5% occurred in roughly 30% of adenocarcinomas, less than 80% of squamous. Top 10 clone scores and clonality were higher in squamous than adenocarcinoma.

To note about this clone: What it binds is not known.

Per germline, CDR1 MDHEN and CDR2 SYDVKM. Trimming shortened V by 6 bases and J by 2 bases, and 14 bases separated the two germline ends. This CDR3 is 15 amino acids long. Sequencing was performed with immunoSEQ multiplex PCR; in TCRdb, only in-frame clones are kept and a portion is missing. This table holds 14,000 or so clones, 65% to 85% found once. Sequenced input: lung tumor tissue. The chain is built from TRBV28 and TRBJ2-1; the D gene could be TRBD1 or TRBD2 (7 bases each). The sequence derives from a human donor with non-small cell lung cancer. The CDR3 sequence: CASSFRGGPYNEQFF. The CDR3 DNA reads TGTGCCAGCAGCTTCAGGGGGGGCCCCTACAATGAGCAGTTCTTC.